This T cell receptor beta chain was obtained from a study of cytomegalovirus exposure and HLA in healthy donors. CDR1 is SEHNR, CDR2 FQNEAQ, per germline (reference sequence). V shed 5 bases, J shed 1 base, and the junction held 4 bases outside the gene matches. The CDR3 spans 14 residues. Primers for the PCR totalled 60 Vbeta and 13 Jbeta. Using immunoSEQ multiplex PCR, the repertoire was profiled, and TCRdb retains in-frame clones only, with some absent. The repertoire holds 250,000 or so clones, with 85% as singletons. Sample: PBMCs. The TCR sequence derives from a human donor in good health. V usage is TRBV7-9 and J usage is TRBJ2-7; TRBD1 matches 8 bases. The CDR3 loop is CASSPGQVSYEQYF. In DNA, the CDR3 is TGTGCCAGCAGCCCGGGACAGGTGTCCTACGAGCAGTACTTC.